This is a list of T cell receptor beta chains from one sample in a study of shared clonotypes between healthy human individuals. Libraries were prepared by immunoSEQ multiplex PCR; TCRdb keeps only in-frame clonotypes and omits some of them. The table lists some 690,000 clones, 90% of them singletons, with 34% in the top ten. The sample consisted of memory CD8+ T cells from PBMCs. These receptors came from a man in his late teens or twenties in good health. Some clones in this sample may be carry-over from other donors' samples. The conserved cysteine and the conserved F or W are not part of the CDR3 here. Rows give clone size only sometimes, using once, few, many, or a class for an expanded clone.

abundance	v_gene	j_gene	CDR3aa
-	TRBV7-9	TRBJ1-1	ASSLGAGPTEAF
-	TRBV19	TRBJ1-1	ASSADRGNLDTEAF
-	TRBV27	TRBJ2-1	ASSQGTSGGNEQF
-	TRBV19	TRBJ1-1	ASSTRQFRNTEAF
-	TRBV7-9	TRBJ2-2	ASSLKGPDTGELF
-	TRBV29-1	TRBJ2-7	SVGLALGEQY
-	TRBV14	TRBJ2-1	ASSSLPGRGNEQF
-	TRBV5-1	TRBJ2-7	ASSSDGDRARYEQY
once	TRBV7-9	TRBJ2-1	ASSSLLSQLPGYEQF
-	TRBV7-2	TRBJ2-1	ASSRDSSISYNEQF
-	TRBV6-1	TRBJ2-6	ASSWMAGANVLT
few	TRBV6-1	TRBJ2-5	ATRTSGRGQETQY
-	TRBV9	TRBJ1-3	ASSVFGTLGNTIY
-	TRBV10-3	TRBJ2-1	ATGTSGSGNEQF
-	TRBV10-3	TRBJ1-1	AIDSRRVGSTEAF
-	TRBV9	TRBJ1-1	ASSGRGGWDTEAF
once	TRBV10-3	TRBJ1-1	AISEEAGGNTEAF
-	TRBV7-8	TRBJ2-3	ASSFVTSGSTDTQY
-	TRBV27	TRBJ2-1	ASSFGRGNQF
once	TRBV7-6	TRBJ2-5	ASSAKRQEFNQETQY
-	TRBV19	TRBJ2-1	ASSFSGRTYSYNEQF
once	TRBV5-8	TRBJ1-1	ASSLDRGENTEAF
-	TRBV7-3	TRBJ1-5	ASSFHRRDRDSNQPQH
-	TRBV6-5	TRBJ2-7	ASSYSGLAYEQY
-	TRBV27	TRBJ2-4	ASSFFQGAKNIQY
-	TRBV7-9	TRBJ2-7	ASTGPGSSYEQY
-	TRBV5-1	TRBJ2-7	ASSLGDDGTYEQY
-	TRBV4-1	TRBJ1-6	ASSQDLPRSNSPLH
-	TRBV28	TRBJ1-1	ASSPGREGMDTEAF
-	TRBV28	TRBJ1-5	ASSLRARAQPQH
-	TRBV4-1	TRBJ2-1	ASTVGILAGWSNEQF
-	TRBV7-9	TRBJ1-1	ASSRIQDGGIKAF